This T cell receptor beta chain was documented in a study of blood T cell repertoires in COVID-19. The CDR3 runs 14 residues. The trim removed 7 bases at V and 5 bases at J, leaving 4 bases unmatched. Germline V gives CDR1 SNHLY, CDR2 FYNNEI. Profiling relied on immunoSEQ multiplex PCR, and the TCRdb table lists in-frame clones only, not all of them. The table has 200,000 to 250,000 clones, 88% seen once; the top ten hold around 3.8%. The clonotype originates from a woman aged 25-40 years who had been exposed to COVID-19. Sequencing input: PBMCs or T cells enriched from blood (not recorded which). The rearrangement joins TRBV2 to TRBJ2-3; TRBD2 aligns across 12 bases. CDR3 bases: TGTGCCAGCAAGCTAGCGGGAGGGAGAGATACGCAGTATTTT. Translation gives CASKLAGGRDTQYF.